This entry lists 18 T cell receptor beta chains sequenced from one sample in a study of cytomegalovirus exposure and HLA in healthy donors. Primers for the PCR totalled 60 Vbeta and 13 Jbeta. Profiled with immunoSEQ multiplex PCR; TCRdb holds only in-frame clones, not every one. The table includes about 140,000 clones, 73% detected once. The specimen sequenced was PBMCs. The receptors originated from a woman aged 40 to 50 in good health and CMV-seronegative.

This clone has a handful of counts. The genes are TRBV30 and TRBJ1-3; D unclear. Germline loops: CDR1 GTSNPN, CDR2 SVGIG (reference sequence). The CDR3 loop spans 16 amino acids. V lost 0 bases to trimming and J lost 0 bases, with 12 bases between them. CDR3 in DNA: TGTGCCTGGAGTGTAAGAGACTGGAGCTCTGGAAACACCATATATTTT. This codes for CAWSVRDWSSGNTIYF. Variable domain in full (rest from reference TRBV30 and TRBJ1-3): SQTIHQWPATLVQPVGSPLSLECTVEGTSNPNLYWYRQAAGRGLQLLFYSVGIGQISSEVPQNLSASRPQDRQFILSSKKLLLSDSGFYLCAWSVRDWSSGNTIYFGEGSWLTVV.

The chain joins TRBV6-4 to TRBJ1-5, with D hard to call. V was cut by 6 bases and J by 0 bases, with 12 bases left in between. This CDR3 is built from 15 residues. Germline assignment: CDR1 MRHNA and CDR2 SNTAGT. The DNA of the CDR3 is TGTGCCAGCAGGAGGGAGGGAAATAGCAATCAGCCCCAGCATTTT. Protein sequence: CASRREGNSNQPQHF.

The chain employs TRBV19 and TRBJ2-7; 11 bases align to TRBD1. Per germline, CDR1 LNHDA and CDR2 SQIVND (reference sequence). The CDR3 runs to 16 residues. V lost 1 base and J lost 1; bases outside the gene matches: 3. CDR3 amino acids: CASSIGGTGGSYEQYF. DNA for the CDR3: TGTGCCAGTAGTATAGGTGGGACAGGGGGTTCCTACGAGCAGTACTTC.

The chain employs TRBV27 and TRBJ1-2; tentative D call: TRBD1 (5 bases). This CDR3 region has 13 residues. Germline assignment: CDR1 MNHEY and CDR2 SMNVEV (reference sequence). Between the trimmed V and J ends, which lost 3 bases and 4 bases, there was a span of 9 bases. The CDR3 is CASSFRGGYGYTF. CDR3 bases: TGTGCCAGCAGTTTTAGGGGAGGCTATGGCTACACCTTC.

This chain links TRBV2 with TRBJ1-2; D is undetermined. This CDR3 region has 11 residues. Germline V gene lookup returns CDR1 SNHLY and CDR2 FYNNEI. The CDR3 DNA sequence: TGTGCTGTCGACGGGATCCATGGCTACACCTTC. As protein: CAVDGIHGYTF.

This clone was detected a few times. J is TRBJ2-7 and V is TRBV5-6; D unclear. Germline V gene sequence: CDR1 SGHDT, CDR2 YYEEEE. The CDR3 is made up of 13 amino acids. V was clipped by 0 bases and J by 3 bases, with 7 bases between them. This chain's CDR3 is CASSLAVSYEQYF. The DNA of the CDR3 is TGTGCCAGCAGCTTGGCTGTCAGCTACGAGCAGTACTTC.

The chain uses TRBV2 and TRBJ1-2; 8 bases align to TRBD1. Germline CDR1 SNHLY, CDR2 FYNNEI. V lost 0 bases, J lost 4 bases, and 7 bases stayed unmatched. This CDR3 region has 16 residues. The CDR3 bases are TGTGCCAGCAGTGAAGCGACCAGGGGGCATGTCTATGGCTACACCTTC. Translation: CASSEATRGHVYGYTF.

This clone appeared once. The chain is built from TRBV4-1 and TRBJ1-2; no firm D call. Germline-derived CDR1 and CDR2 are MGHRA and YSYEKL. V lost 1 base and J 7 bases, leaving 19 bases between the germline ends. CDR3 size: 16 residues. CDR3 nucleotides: TGCGCCAGCAGCCAAGTCCGGGATCCCACTATGAGTGGCTACACCTTC. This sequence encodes CASSQVRDPTMSGYTF.

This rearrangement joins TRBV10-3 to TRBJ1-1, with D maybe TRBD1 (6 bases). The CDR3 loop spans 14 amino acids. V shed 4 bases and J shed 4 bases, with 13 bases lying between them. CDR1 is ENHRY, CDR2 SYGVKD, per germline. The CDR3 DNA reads TGTGCCATCAGTGTTAACAGGGCCAGCACTGAAGCTTTCTTT. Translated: CAISVNRASTEAFF.

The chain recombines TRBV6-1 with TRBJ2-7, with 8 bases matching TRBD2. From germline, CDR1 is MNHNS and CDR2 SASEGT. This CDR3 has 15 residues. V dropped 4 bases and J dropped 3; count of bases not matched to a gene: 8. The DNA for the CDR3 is TGTGCCAGCAGTGGGGAACCGGGGGGGATCTACGAGCAGTACTTC. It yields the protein CASSGEPGGIYEQYF.

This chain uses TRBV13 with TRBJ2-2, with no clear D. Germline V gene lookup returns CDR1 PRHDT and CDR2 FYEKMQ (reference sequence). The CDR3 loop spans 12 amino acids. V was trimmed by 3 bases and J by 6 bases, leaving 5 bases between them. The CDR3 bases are TGTGCCAGCAGCTTGCTACCCGGGGAGCTGTTTTTT. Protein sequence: CASSLLPGELFF.

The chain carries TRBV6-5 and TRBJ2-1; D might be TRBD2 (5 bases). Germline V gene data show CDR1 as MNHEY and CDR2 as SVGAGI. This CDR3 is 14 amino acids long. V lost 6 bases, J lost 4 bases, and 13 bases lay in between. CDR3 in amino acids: CASSLQERYNEQFF. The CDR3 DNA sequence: TGTGCCAGCAGCCTCCAGGAGCGGTACAATGAGCAGTTCTTC.

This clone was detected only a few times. CDR3 sequence reads: CASSEAGVGNTEAFF. The CDR3 coding sequence is TGTGCCAGCAGTGAAGCAGGGGTCGGGAACACTGAAGCTTTCTTT. V and J are TRBV2 and TRBJ1-1, with D tentatively TRBD1 (5 bases). The germline V gene has CDR1 SNHLY and CDR2 FYNNEI. With 0 bases removed from V and 1 base from J, the gap between germline ends came to 9 bases. CDR3 length: 15 residues.

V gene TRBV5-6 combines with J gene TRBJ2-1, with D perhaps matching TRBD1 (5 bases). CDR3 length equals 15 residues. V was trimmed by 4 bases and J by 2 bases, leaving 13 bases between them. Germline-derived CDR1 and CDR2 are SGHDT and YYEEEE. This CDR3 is CASSPQLGAYNEQFF. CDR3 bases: TGTGCCAGCAGCCCCCAGCTAGGGGCCTACAATGAGCAGTTCTTC. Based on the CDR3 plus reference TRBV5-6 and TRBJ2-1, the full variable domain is DAGVTQSPTHLIKTRGQQVTLRCSPKSGHDTVSWYQQALGQGPQFIFQYYEEEERQRGNFPDRFSGHQFPNYSSELNVNALLLGDSALYLCASSPQLGAYNEQFFGPGTRLTVL.

DNA for the CDR3: TGTGCCAGCTCCAGGGGGCGGAATGAGCAGTTCTTC. Translation: CASSRGRNEQFF. This sequence joins TRBV5-6 and TRBJ2-1; TRBD1 aligns across 8 bases. Germline lookup yields CDR1 SGHDT and CDR2 YYEEEE. This CDR3 is built from 12 residues. The V and J ends lost 7 bases and 7 bases, in that order; junction bases with no gene match: 4.

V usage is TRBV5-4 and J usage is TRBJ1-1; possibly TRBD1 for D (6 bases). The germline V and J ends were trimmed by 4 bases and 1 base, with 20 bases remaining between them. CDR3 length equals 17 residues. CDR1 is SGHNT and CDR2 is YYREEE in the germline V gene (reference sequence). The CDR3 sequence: CASSPTGAWTANTEAFF. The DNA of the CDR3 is TGTGCCAGCAGCCCCACGGGCGCTTGGACAGCGAACACTGAAGCTTTCTTT.

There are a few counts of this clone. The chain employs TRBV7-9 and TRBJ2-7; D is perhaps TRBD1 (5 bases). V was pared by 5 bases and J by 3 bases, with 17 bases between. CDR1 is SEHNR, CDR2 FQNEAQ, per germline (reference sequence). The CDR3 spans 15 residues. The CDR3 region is CASSPSGALDYEQYF. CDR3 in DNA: TGTGCCAGCAGCCCCTCTGGGGCGTTAGACTACGAGCAGTACTTC.

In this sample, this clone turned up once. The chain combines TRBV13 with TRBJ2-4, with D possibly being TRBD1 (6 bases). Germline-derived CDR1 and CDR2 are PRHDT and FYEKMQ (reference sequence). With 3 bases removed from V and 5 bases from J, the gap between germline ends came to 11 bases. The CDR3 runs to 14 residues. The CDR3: CASSFTGNENIQYF. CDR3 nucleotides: TGTGCCAGCAGCTTCACAGGGAATGAAAACATTCAGTACTTC.